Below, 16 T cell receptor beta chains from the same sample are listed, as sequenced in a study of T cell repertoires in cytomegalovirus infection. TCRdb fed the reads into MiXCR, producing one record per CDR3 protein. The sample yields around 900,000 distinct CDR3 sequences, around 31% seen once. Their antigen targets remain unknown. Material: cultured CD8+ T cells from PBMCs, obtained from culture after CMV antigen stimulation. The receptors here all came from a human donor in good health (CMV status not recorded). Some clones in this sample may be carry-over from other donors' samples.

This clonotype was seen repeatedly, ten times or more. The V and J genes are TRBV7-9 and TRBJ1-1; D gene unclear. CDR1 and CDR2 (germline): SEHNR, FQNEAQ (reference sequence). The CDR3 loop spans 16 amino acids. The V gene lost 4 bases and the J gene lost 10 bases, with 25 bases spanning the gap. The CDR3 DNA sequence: TGTGCCAGCAGCTCCAACACTGCTCAGAGACCCGAGGGAGCTTTCTTT. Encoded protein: CASSSNTAQRPEGAFF.

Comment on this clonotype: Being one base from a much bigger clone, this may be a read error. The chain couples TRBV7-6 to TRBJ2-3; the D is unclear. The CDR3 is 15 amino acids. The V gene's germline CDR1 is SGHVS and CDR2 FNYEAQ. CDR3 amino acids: CAGSLGGESADTQYF. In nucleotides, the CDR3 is TGTGCCGGCAGCTTAGGTGGCGAAAGCGCAGATACGCAGTATTTT.

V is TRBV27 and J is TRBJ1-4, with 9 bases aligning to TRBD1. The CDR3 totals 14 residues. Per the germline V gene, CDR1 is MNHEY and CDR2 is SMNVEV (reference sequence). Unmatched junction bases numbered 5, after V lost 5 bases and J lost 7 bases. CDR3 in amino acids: CASSRDRVIEKLFF. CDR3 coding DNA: TGTGCCAGCAGTCGGGACAGGGTGATTGAAAAACTGTTTTTT.

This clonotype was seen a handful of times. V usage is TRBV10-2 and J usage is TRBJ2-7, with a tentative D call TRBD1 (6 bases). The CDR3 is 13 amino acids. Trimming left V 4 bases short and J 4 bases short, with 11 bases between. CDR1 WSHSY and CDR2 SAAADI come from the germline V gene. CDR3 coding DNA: TGCGCCAGCAGTGGAGGGGACACTTACGAGCAGTACTTC. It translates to CASSGGDTYEQYF.

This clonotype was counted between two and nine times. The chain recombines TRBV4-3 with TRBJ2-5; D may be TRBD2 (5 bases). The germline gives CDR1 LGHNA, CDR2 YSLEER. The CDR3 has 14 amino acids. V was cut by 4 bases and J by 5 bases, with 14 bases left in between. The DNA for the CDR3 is TGCGCCAGCAGCCCCGGACCGCTAGCCGAGACCCAGTACTTC. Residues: CASSPGPLAETQYF.

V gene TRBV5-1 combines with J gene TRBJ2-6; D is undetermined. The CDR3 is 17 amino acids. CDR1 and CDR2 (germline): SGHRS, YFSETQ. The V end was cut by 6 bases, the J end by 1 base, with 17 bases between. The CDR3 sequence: CASITGPLGSGANVLTF. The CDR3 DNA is TGCGCCAGCATTACCGGGCCATTGGGGTCTGGGGCCAACGTCCTGACTTTC.

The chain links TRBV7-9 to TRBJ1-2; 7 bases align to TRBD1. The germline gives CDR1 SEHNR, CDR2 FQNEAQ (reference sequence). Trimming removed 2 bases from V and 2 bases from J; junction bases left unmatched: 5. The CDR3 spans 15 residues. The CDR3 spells CASSLHDRVNYGYTF. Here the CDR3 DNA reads TGTGCCAGCAGCTTACACGACAGGGTGAACTATGGCTACACCTTC.

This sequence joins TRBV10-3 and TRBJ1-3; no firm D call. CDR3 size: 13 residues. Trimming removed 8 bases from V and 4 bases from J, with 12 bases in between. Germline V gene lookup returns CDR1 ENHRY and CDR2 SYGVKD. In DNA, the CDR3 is TGTGCCATCGGCAAACATCCCGGAAACACCATATATTTT. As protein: CAIGKHPGNTIYF.

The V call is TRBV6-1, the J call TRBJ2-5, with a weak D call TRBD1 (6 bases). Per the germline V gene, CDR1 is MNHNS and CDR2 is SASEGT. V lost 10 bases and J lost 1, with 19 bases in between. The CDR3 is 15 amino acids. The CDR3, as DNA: TGTGCCAACAGCCACCTTGACAGGCCCCAAGAGACCCAGTACTTC. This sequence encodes CANSHLDRPQETQYF.

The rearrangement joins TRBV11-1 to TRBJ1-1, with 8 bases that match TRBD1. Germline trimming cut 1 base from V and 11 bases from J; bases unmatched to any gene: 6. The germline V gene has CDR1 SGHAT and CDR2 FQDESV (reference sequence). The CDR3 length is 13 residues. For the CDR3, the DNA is TGTGCCAGCAGCTTAGTGGCAGGGGGCGAGGCTTTCTTT. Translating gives CASSLVAGGEAFF.

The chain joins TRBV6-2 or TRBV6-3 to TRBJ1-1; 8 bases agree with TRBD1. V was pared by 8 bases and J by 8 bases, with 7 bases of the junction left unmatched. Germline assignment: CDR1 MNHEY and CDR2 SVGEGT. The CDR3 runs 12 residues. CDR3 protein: CASGSDRGEAFF. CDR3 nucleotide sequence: TGTGCCAGCGGCTCCGACAGGGGAGAAGCTTTCTTT.

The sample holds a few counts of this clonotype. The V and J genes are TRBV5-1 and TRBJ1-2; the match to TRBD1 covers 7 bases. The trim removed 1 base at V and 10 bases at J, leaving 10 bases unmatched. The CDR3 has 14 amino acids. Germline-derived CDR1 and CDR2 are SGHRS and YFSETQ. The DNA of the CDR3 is TGCGCCAGCAGCTTGTCATCAGGACAGGTTGTCTACACCTTC. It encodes CASSLSSGQVVYTF.

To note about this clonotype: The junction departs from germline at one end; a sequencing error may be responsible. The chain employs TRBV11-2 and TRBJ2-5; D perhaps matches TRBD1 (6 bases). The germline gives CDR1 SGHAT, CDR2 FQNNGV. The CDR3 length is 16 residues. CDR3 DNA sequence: TGTGTCAGCAGCCCAGCACCACAGGGTCTCCAAGAGACCCAGTACTTC. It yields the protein CVSSPAPQGLQETQYF. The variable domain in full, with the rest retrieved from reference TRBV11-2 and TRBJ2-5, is EAGVAQSPRYKIIEKRQSVAFWCNPISGHATLYWYQQILGQGPKLLIQFQNNGVVDDSQLPKDRFSAERLKGVDSTLKIQPAKLEDSAVYLCVSSPAPQGLQETQYFGPGTRLLVL.

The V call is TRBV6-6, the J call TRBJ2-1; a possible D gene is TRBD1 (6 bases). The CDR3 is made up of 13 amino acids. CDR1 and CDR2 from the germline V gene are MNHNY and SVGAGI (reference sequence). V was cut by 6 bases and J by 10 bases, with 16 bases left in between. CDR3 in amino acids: CASRYTGSGEQFF. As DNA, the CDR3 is TGTGCCAGCAGATATACAGGGTCGGGGGAGCAGTTCTTC.

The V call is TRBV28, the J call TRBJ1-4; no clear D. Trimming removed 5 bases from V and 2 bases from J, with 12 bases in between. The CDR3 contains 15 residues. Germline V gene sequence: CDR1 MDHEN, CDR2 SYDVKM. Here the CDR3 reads CASSPYPQTNEKLFF. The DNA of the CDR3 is TGTGCCAGCAGTCCCTACCCGCAGACTAATGAAAAACTGTTTTTT.

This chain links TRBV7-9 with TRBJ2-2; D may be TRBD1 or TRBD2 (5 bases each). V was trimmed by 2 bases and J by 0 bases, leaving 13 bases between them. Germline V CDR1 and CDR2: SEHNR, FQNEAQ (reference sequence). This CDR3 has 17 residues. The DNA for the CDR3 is TGTGCCAGCAGCTTACCCGGGACGTCCGCGAACACCGGGGAGCTGTTTTTT. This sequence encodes CASSLPGTSANTGELFF.